This T cell receptor (beta chain) was sequenced for a study of vaccination and CD4 T cells after COVID-19. This CDR3 has 18 amino acids. The germline V and J ends were trimmed by 1 base and 0 bases, with 16 bases remaining between them. Germline V CDR1 and CDR2: MGHRA, YSYEKL. Positivity by PCR occurred from March to December 2020, a period that predated US Alpha, Beta and Delta variants. TCRdb itself ran the PCR reads through MiXCR, one entry per CDR3 protein. Of 20,000 to 25,000 distinct CDR3 sequences listed, about three fifths are singletons. The rearrangement links TRBV4-1 to TRBJ1-3, with D uncertain. The material was CD4+ T cells from blood, obtained before SARS-CoV-2 vaccination. This TCR derives from a human donor who had recovered from COVID-19. The CDR3 coding sequence is TGCGCCAGCAGCCAAGTAGATATGGGAATCTTCTCTGGAAACACCATATATTTT. This gives the protein CASSQVDMGIFSGNTIYF.